This TCR beta chain appears in the sequencing data of a study of blood T cell repertoires in COVID-19. Background on the study: Sources were T cells, B-cell-depleted T cells, or PBMCs; the material itself was cDNA or gDNA.

This table comes from immunoSEQ multiplex PCR, and its TCRdb copy is limited to in-frame clones, with some not included. Here the sample spans about 100,000 clones, 88% being singletons. The V gene lost 1 base and the J gene lost 10 bases, with 13 bases spanning the gap. The CDR3 has 14 residues. Germline CDR1 is SGHTA and CDR2 is FQGNSA. This clone was found a few times. The sequenced sample consisted of peripheral blood. The genes are TRBV7-2 and TRBJ1-4; a weak D match, TRBD1 (6 bases). This TCR came from a woman in her fifties or sixties with acute or convalescent COVID-19. CDR3 sequence: CASSLDRATGKLFF. The CDR3 coding sequence is TGTGCCAGCAGCTTAGACAGGGCGACGGGAAAACTGTTTTTT. Based on the CDR3 plus reference TRBV7-2 and TRBJ1-4, the full variable domain is GAGVSQSPSNKVTEKGKDVELRCDPISGHTALYWYRQSLGQGLEFLIYFQGNSAPDKSGLPSDRFSAERTGGSVSTLTIQRTQQEDSAVYLCASSLDRATGKLFFGSGTQLSVL.